Each of the 14 T cell receptor beta chains below was sequenced from the same sample in a study of control samples from healthy donors and cancer patients. Libraries were prepared by immunoSEQ multiplex PCR; TCRdb keeps only in-frame clonotypes and omits some of them. The sample gives around 130,000 clones, about 87% of which show up once; about an eighth is in the top ten. Input material: blood. These receptors came from a man between 25 and 39 years old in good health.

The chain joins TRBV6-5 to TRBJ2-5; D is unresolved. The germline V gene encodes CDR1 MNHEY and CDR2 SVGAGI. Trimming took off 5 bases at V and 4 bases at J, with 8 bases between the two ends. The CDR3 spans 12 residues. CDR3 bases: TGTGCCAGCAGTCCAGGCGGAGAGACCCAGTACTTC. Amino acids: CASSPGGETQYF.

The chain combines TRBV4-1 with TRBJ1-2, with 10 bases lining up with TRBD1. Germline CDR1 is MGHRA and CDR2 is YSYEKL. The CDR3 consists of 14 residues. With 3 bases clipped from V and 6 bases from J, the junction kept 4 bases outside the gene matches. The CDR3 protein is CASSHPGTGDGYTF. DNA for the CDR3: TGCGCCAGCAGCCATCCCGGGACAGGGGATGGCTACACCTTC.

The rearrangement joins TRBV7-9 to TRBJ1-5; TRBD1 aligns across 7 bases. Germline CDR1 SEHNR, CDR2 FQNEAQ (reference sequence). This CDR3 contains 17 residues. Trimming removed 5 bases from V and 0 bases from J; junction bases left unmatched: 10. DNA of the CDR3: TGTGCCAGCAGCCCAACGGACAGGTTATATAGCAATCAGCCCCAGCATTTT. Translation: CASSPTDRLYSNQPQHF. Looking up the rest from reference TRBV7-9 and TRBJ1-5 gives the full variable domain: DTGVSQNPRHKITKRGQNVTFRCDPISEHNRLYWYRQTLGQGPEFLTYFQNEAQLEKSRLLSDRFSAERPKGSFSTLEIQRTEQGDSAMYLCASSPTDRLYSNQPQHFGDGTRLSIL.

Remarks on this clone: One end of the junction does not line up with germline, which may come from a read error. This sample includes further DNA sequences coding for the same CDR3. The V and J genes are TRBV5-6 and TRBJ1-6; TRBD1 matches at 9 bases. The CDR3 totals 17 residues. The germline CDR1 and CDR2 sequences are SGHDT and YYEEEE. CDR3 in DNA: TGTGCCAGCAGCTTGCCGACAGGGGGGATCTATAATTCACCTCTCCACTTT. It encodes CASSLPTGGIYNSPLHF.

Here the CDR3 reads CASSPLGQGRTEAFF. The CDR3 DNA reads as TGTGCCAGCAGCCCCCTGGGGCAGGGGAGAACTGAAGCTTTCTTT. V is TRBV7-3 and J is TRBJ1-1; TRBD1 might be the D (6 bases). Germline V gene data show CDR1 as SGHTA and CDR2 as FQGTGA. V lost 5 bases, J lost 5 bases, and 18 bases lay in between. The CDR3 has 15 residues.

The rearrangement uses TRBV5-1 and TRBJ2-5, with 10 bases matching TRBD1. Trimming cost V 6 bases and J 11 bases; bases outside gene matches: 10. The germline gives CDR1 SGHRS, CDR2 YFSETQ. There are 13 residues in the CDR3. The CDR3 DNA reads as TGCGCCAGCACCCTTGGACAGGGGGGTATGCAGTACTTC. It translates to CASTLGQGGMQYF.

This clone was counted a few times. Additional DNA sequences in this sample encode the identical CDR3. This chain connects TRBV5-6 to TRBJ2-2; D is undetermined. Germline V gene data show CDR1 as SGHDT and CDR2 as YYEEEE. Trimming cost V 1 base and J 2 bases, with 9 bases left between them. The CDR3 runs 15 residues. The CDR3 DNA reads as TGTGCCAGCAGCTTGAACCCAGCAAACACCGGGGAGCTGTTTTTT. Protein: CASSLNPANTGELFF.

CDR3 residues: CASSGQGSNSPLHF. The CDR3, as DNA: TGCGCCAGCAGCGGACAGGGCAGTAATTCACCCCTCCACTTT. The chain carries TRBV5-1 and TRBJ1-6; 8 positions match TRBD1. The germline V gene has CDR1 SGHRS and CDR2 YFSETQ. V lost 4 bases, J lost 6 bases, and 3 bases stayed unmatched. This CDR3 has 14 residues.

The chain links TRBV3-1 (or the pseudogene TRBV3-2) to TRBJ1-2, with D uncertain. Germline-derived CDR1 and CDR2 are LGHDT and YNNKEL (reference sequence). V lost 0 bases and J lost 7, with 3 bases in between. CDR3 length: 11 residues. In DNA, the CDR3 is TGTGCCAGCAGCCAAGATAGTGGCTACACCTTC. It translates to CASSQDSGYTF.

The V gene is TRBV30, the J gene TRBJ2-7; D remains unclear. In germline, CDR1 is GTSNPN, CDR2 SVGIG (reference sequence). V was cut by 2 bases and J by 0 bases, with 2 bases left in between. The CDR3 covers 11 residues. The CDR3: CAWSLSYEQYF. CDR3 nucleotides: TGTGCCTGGAGTCTCTCCTACGAGCAGTACTTC. Full variable domain (outside the CDR3, taken from reference TRBV30 and TRBJ2-7): SQTIHQWPATLVQPVGSPLSLECTVEGTSNPNLYWYRQAAGRGLQLLFYSVGIGQISSEVPQNLSASRPQDRQFILSSKKLLLSDSGFYLCAWSLSYEQYFGPGTRLTVT.

The chain couples TRBV30 to TRBJ2-3; the match to TRBD1 covers 7 bases. The CDR3 sequence is 16 residues long. Trimming removed 3 bases from V and 2 bases from J; junction bases left unmatched: 11. CDR1 and CDR2 from the germline V gene are GTSNPN and SVGIG (reference sequence). The CDR3 sequence: CAWSPSGRGSTDTQYF. CDR3 coding DNA: TGTGCCTGGAGCCCGTCGGGCAGGGGGTCCACAGATACGCAGTATTTT.

This chain links TRBV5-1 with TRBJ1-4; D uncertain. From germline, CDR1 is SGHRS and CDR2 YFSETQ. The CDR3 sequence is 13 residues long. Trimming pared 7 bases from V and 6 bases from J, leaving 13 bases between. The CDR3 DNA follows: TGCGCCAGCGCGGACCCTAGGGATGAAAAACTGTTTTTT. It is translated as CASADPRDEKLFF.

V is TRBV6-5 and J is TRBJ1-1; D unclear. The V end lost 0 bases, the J end lost 8 bases, and 10 bases lay between the germline ends. Germline CDR1 and CDR2: MNHEY and SVGAGI. The CDR3 contains 13 residues. CDR3 bases: TGTGCCAGCAGTTACTCGGAGGCGTGGGAAGCTTTCTTT. Its protein product is CASSYSEAWEAFF.

The chain is built from TRBV7-5 and TRBJ1-1. TRBV7-5 is a known pseudogene. The CDR3 is 17 residues long. The CDR3 nucleotides are TGTGCCGAATTCTCGTGCCACATGACCCATGAATGGACTGAAGCTTTCTTT. It translates to CAEFSCHMTHEWTEAFF.